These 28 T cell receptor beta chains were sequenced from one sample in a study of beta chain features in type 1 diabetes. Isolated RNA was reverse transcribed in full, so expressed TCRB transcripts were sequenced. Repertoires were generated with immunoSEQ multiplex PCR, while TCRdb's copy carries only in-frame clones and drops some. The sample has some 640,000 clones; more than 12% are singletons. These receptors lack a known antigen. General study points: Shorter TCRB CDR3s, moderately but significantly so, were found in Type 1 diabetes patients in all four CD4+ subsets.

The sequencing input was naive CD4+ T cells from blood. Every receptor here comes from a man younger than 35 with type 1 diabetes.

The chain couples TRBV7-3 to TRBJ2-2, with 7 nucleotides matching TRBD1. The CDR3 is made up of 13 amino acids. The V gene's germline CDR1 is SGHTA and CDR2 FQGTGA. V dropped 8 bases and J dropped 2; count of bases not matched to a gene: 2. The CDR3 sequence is CASRDSNTGELFF. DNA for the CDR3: TGTGCCAGCCGGGACAGTAACACCGGGGAGCTGTTTTTT.

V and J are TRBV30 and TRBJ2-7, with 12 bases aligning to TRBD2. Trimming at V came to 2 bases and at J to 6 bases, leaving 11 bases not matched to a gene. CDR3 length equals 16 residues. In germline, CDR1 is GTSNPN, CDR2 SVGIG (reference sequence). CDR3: CAWSSSRTSGDSEQYF. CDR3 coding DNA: TGTGCCTGGAGTTCATCAAGGACTAGCGGGGATTCCGAGCAGTACTTC.

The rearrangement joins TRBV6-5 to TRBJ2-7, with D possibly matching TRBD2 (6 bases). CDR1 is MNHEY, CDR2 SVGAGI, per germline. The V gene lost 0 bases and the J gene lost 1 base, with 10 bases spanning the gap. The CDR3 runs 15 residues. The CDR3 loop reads CASSYSAGISYEQYF. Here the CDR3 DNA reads TGTGCCAGCAGTTACTCAGCGGGTATTTCCTACGAGCAGTACTTC.

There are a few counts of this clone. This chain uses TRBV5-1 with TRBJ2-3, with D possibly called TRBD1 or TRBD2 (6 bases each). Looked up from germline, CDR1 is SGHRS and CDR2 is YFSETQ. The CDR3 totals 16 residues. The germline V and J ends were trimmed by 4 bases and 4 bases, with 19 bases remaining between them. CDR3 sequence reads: CASSLSSKGGPDTQYF. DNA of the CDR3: TGCGCCAGCAGCCTTTCGAGCAAGGGGGGCCCAGATACGCAGTATTTT.

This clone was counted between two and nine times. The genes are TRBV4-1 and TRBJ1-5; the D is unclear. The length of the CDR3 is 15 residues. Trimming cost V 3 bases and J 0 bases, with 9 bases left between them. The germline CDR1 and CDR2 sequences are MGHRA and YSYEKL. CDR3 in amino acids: CASSQHRASNQPQHF. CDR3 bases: TGCGCCAGCAGCCAGCACAGAGCTAGCAATCAGCCCCAGCATTTT.

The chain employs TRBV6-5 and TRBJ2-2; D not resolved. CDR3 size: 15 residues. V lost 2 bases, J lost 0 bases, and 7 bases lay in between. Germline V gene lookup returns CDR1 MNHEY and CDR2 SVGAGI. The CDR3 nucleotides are TGTGCCAGCAGTTACGGCTCATCGAACACCGGGGAGCTGTTTTTT. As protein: CASSYGSSNTGELFF.

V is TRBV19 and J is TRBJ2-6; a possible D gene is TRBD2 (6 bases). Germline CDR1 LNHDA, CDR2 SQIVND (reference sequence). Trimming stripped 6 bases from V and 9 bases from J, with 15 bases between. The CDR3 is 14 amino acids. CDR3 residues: CASRSLGGGNVLTF. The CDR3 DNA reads TGTGCCAGTAGAAGCCTGGGGGGAGGCAACGTCCTGACTTTC.

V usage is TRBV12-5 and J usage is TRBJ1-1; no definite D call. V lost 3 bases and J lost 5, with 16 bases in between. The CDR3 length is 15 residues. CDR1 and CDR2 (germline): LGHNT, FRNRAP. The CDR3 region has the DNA TGTGCTAGTGGTTTAGGTTTGACTTTCGGGACTGAAGCTTTCTTT. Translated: CASGLGLTFGTEAFF.

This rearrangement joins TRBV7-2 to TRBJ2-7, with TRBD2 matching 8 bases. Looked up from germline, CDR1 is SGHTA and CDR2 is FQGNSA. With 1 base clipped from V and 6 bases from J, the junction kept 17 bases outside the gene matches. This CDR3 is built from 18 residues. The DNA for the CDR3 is TGTGCCAGCAGCTTAGGCCGGCCTAGCGGGTCCCTGTCGGCCGAGCAGTACTTC. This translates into CASSLGRPSGSLSAEQYF.

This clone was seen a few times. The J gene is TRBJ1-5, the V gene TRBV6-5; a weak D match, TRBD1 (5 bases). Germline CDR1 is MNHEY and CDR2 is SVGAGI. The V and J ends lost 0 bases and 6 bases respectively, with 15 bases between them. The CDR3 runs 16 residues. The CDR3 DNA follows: TGTGCCAGCAGTTACTCGTTTGGAACAGGAGGTCAGCCCCAGCATTTT. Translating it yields CASSYSFGTGGQPQHF.

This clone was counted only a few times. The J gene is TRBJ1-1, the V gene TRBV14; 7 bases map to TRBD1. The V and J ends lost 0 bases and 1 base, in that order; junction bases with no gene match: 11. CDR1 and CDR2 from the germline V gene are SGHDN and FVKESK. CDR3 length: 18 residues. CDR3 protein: CASSQELPRTGPNTEAFF. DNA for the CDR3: TGTGCCAGCAGCCAAGAATTGCCGCGGACAGGCCCGAACACTGAAGCTTTCTTT.

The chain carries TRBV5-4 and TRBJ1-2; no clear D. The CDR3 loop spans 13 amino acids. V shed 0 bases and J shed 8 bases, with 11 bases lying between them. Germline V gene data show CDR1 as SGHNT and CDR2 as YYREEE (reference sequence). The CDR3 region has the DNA TGTGCCAGCAGCTTGGGCTTCCCGCAGGGCTACACCTTC. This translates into CASSLGFPQGYTF. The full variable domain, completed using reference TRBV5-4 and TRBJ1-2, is ETGVTQSPTHLIKTRGQQVTLRCSSQSGHNTVSWYQQALGQGPQFIFQYYREEENGRGNFPPRFSGLQFPNYSSELNVNALELDDSALYLCASSLGFPQGYTFGSGTRLTVV.

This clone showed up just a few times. In nucleotides, the CDR3 is TGCGCCAGCAGCTTGGACTCTATCTACGAGCAGTACTTC. It is translated as CASSLDSIYEQYF. The chain has TRBV5-1 and TRBJ2-7; D ambiguous. V dropped 0 bases and J dropped 3 bases, with 7 bases sitting between them. Germline V gene data show CDR1 as SGHRS and CDR2 as YFSETQ. This CDR3 has 13 residues.

For the CDR3, the DNA is TGCGCCAGCAGCCAAGATCCCTCGTCAGGGGTCAATCAGCCCCAGCATTTT. The encoded protein is CASSQDPSSGVNQPQHF. The rearrangement links TRBV4-1 to TRBJ1-5; D is perhaps TRBD1 (6 bases). From germline, CDR1 is MGHRA and CDR2 YSYEKL. This CDR3 spans 17 amino acids. Trimming took 0 bases from V and 3 from J, leaving 15 bases between them.

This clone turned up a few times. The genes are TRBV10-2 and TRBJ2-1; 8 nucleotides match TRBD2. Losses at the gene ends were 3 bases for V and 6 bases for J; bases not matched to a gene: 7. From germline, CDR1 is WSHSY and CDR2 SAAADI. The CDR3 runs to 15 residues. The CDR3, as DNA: TGCGCCAGCAGTGAAAGTCGGGGGGGCCTCAATGAGCAGTTCTTC. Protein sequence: CASSESRGGLNEQFF.

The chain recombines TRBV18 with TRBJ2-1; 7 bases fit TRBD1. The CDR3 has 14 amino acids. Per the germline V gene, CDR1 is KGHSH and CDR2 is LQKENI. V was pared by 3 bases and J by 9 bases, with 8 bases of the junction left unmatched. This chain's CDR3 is CASSPPRGRSEQFF. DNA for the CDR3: TGTGCCAGCTCACCCCCGAGGGGGCGCAGTGAGCAGTTCTTC.

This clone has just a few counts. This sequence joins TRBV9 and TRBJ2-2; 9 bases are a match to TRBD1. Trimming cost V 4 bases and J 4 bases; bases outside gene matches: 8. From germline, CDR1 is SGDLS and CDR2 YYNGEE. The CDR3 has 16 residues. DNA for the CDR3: TGTGCCAGCAGCATGACCGGGACAGGGTTCACCGGGGAGCTGTTTTTT. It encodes CASSMTGTGFTGELFF.

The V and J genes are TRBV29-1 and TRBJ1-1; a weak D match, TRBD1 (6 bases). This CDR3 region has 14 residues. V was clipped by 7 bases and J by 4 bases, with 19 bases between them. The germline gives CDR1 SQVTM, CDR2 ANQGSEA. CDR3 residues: CSAHSEGVGTEAFF. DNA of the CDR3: TGCAGCGCTCATTCGGAGGGGGTAGGCACTGAAGCTTTCTTT.

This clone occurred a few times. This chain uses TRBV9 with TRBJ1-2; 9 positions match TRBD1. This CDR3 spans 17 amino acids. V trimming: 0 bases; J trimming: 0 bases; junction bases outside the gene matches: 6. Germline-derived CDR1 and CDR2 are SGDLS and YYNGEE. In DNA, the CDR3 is TGTGCCAGCAGCGTAGCTACTTGGGACAGGGCTAACTATGGCTACACCTTC. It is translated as CASSVATWDRANYGYTF.

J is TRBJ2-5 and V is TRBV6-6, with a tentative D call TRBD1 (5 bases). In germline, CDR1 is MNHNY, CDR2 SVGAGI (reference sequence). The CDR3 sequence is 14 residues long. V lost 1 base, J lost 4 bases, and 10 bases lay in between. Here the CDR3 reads CASSYWQGRETQYF. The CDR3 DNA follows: TGTGCCAGCAGTTACTGGCAGGGAAGAGAGACCCAGTACTTC.

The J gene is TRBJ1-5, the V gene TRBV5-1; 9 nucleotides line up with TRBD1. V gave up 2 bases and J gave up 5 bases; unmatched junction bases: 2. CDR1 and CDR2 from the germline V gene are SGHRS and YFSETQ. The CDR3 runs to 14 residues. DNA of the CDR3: TGCGCCAGCAGCTTTACAGGGGGCGATCAGCCCCAGCATTTT. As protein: CASSFTGGDQPQHF.

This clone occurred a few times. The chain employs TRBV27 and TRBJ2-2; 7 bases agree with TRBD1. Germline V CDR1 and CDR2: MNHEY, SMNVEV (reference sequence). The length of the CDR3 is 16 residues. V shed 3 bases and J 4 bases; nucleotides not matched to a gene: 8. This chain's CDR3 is CASSFRGDRGTGELFF. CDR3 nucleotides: TGTGCCAGCAGTTTCCGAGGGGACAGAGGCACCGGGGAGCTGTTTTTT.

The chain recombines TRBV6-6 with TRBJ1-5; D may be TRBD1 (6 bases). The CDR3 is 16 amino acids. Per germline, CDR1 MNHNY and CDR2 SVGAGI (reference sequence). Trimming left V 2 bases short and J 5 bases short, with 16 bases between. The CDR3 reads CASSYAPGETDQPQHF. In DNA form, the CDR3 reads TGTGCCAGCAGTTACGCCCCAGGGGAAACGGATCAGCCCCAGCATTTT.

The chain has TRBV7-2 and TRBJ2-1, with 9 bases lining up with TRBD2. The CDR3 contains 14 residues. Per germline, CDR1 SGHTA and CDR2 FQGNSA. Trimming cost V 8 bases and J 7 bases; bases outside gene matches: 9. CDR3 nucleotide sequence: TGTGCCAGCCGCGGGCGGGAGGGTAGGAATGAGCAGTTCTTC. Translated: CASRGREGRNEQFF.

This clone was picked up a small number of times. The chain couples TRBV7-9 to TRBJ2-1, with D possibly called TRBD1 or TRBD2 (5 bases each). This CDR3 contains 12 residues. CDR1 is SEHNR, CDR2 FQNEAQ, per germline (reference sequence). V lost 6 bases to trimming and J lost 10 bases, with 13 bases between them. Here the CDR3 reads CASSQEWGEQFF. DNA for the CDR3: TGTGCCAGCAGTCAAGAATGGGGGGAGCAGTTCTTC.

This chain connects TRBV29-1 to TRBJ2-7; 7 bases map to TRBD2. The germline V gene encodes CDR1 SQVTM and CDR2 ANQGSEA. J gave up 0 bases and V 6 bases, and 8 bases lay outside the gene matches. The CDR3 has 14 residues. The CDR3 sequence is CSVYLAESSYEQYF. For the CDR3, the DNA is TGCAGCGTCTATCTAGCGGAGAGCTCCTACGAGCAGTACTTC.

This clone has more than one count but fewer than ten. The CDR3 sequence: CASEKRQGIHIQYF. In nucleotides, the CDR3 is TGTGCCAGTGAAAAGCGACAGGGGATACACATTCAGTACTTC. The V and J genes are TRBV27 and TRBJ2-4, with 8 bases aligning to TRBD1. The germline CDR1 and CDR2 sequences are MNHEY and SMNVEV (reference sequence). The V gene end was trimmed by 9 bases and the J gene end by 8 bases; junction bases not matched to a gene: 12. The CDR3 consists of 14 residues.

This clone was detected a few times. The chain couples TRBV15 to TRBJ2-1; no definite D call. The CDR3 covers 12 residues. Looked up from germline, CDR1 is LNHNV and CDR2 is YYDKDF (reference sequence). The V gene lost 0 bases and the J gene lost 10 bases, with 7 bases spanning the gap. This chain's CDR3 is CATSRDFREQFF. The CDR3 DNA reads TGTGCCACCAGCAGAGATTTCAGGGAGCAGTTCTTC.